The present TCR beta chain was sequenced within a study of PD-1 blockade in classical Hodgkin lymphoma. Study overall: It was nivolumab at 3 mg/kg, given intravenously every 2 weeks, that patients received. The study, taken as a whole, reports: Newly diagnosed patients were reported to exhibit reduced baseline TCR diversity relative to healthy donors. Before treatment, complete responders showed about the same diversity as newly diagnosed patients. Possible causes of repertoire differences, disease activity or prior therapy, remain undefined.

On this clone: Its antigen is as yet unknown.

The table came from immunoSEQ multiplex PCR; TCRdb's copy has only in-frame clones and leaves some out. The sample lists about 22,000 clones; around 82% were seen once. Every single patient, without exception, relapsed after autologous stem cell transplantation, and brentuximab vedotin exposure varied. With 7 bases clipped from V and 5 bases from J, the junction kept 8 bases outside the gene matches. The length of the CDR3 is 14 residues. Looked up from germline, CDR1 is ENHRY and CDR2 is SYGVKD. This chain connects TRBV10-3 to TRBJ2-7, with TRBD1 identical over 10 bases. This sequence originates from a human donor with classical Hodgkin lymphoma. The sample consisted of peripheral blood mononuclear cells (PBMCs), taken before the second cycle of nivolumab. CDR3 nucleotide sequence: TGTGCCATCAAAATGGGACAGGGGTCCCACGAGCAGTACTTC. The encoded protein is CAIKMGQGSHEQYF.